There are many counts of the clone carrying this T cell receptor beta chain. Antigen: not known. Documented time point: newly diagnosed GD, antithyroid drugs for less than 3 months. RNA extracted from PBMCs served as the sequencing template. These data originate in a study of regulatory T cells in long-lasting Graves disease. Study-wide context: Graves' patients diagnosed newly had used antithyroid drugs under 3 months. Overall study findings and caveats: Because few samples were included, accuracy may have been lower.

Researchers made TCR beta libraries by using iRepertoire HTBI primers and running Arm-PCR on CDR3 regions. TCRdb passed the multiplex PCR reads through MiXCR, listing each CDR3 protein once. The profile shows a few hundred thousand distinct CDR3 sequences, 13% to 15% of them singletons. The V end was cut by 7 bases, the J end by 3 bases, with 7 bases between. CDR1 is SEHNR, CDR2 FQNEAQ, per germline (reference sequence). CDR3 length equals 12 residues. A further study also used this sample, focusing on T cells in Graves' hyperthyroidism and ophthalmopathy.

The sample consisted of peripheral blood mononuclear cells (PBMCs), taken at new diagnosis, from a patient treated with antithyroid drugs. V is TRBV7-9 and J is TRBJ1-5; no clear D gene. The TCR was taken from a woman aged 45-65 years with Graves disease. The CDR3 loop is CASTDNNQPQHF. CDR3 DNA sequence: TGTGCCAGCACCGATAACAATCAGCCCCAGCATTTT. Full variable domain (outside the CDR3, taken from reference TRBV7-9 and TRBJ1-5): DTGVSQNPRHKITKRGQNVTFRCDPISEHNRLYWYRQTLGQGPEFLTYFQNEAQLEKSRLLSDRFSAERPKGSFSTLEIQRTEQGDSAMYLCASTDNNQPQHFGDGTRLSIL.